This T cell receptor beta chain appears in the sequencing data of a study of glioma-infiltrating T cells. TCR alpha and beta CDR3 regions were amplified from RNA using iRepertoire nested multiplex PCR. Via MiXCR, TCRdb re-called the multiplex PCR reads, giving one row per CDR3 protein. The sample lists more than 350,000 distinct CDR3 sequences, roughly two fifths occurring once. Remarks on this clonotype: The antigen remains undetermined.

Germline CDR1 reads LNHNV; CDR2 reads YYDKDF (reference sequence). Trimming removed 1 base at V and 6 bases at J, with 10 bases between. There are 14 residues in the CDR3. General study findings and limits: Very few CDR3 sequences were shared between tissue and blood.

Input material: glioma tissue, nonneoplastic brain tissue, or PBMCs (not recorded which). The V gene is TRBV15, the J gene TRBJ1-5, with a possible D match to TRBD1 (6 bases). This TCR came from a human donor with low-grade glioma or glioblastoma, undergoing nonglioma brain surgery, or in good health (not recorded which). CDR3: CATSRVTGLQPQHF. The CDR3 nucleotides are TGTGCCACCAGCAGAGTGACAGGACTTCAGCCCCAGCATTTT.